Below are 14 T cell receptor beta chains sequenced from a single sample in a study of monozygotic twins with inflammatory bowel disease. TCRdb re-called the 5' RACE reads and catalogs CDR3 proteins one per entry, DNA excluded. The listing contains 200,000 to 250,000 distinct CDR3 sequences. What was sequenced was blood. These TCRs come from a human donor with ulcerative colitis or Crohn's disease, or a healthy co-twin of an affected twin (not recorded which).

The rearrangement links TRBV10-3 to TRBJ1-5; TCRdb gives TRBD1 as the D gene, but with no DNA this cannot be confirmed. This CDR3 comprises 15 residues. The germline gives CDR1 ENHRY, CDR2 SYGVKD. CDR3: CAISSQGASNQPQHF.

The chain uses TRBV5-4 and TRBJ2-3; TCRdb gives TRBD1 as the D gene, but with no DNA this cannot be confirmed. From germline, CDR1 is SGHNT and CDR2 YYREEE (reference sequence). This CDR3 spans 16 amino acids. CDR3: CASSLRQGGGTDTQYF.

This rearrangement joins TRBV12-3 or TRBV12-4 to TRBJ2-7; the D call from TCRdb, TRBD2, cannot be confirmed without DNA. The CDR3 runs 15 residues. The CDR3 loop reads CASSLTGAGPLEQYF.

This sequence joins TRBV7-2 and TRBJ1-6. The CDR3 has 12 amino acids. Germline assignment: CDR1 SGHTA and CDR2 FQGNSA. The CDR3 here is CASSPYNSPLHF.

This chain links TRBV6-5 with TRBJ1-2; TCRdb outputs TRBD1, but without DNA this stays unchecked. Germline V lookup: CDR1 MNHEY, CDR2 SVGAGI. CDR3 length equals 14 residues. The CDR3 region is CASSYSTGGTGYTF.

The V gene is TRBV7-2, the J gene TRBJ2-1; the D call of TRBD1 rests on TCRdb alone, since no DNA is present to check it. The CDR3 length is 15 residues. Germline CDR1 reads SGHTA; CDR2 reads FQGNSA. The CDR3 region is CASSLSRGDYNEQFF.

This chain's CDR3 is CASSLVWTANTEAFF. V gene TRBV5-5 combines with J gene TRBJ1-1; TCRdb lists TRBD1, though no DNA is available to test this call. Germline V gene data show CDR1 as SGHKS and CDR2 as YYEKEE (reference sequence). The CDR3 is made up of 15 amino acids.

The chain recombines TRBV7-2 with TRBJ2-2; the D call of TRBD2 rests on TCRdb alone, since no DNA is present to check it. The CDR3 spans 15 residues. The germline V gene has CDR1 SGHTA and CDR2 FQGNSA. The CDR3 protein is CASSLVAGGAGELFF.

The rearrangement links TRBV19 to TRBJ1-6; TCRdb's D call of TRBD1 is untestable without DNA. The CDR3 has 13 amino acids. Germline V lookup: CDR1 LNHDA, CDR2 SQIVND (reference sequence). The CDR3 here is CASSKNRGEPLHF.

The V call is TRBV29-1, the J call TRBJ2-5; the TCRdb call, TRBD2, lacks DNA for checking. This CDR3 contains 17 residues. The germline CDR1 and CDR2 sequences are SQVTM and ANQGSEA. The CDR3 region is CSVEGVKAASPQETQYF.

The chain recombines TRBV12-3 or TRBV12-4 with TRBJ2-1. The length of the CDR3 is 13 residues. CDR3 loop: CASSPDGYNEQFF.

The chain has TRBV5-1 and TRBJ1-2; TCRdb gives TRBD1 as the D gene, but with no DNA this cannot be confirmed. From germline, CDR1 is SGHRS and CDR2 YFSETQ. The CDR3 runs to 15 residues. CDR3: CASSDPGQGRGGYTF.

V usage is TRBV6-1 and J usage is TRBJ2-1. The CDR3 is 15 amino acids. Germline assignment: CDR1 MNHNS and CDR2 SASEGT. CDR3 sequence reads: CASSREIGPYNEQFF.

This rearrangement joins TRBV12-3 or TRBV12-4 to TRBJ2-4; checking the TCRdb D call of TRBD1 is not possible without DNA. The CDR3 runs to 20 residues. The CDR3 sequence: CASSSPLIAGQGLAKNIQYF.